The 31 T cell receptor beta chains below come from one sample, sequenced in a study of OX40 agonist ivuxolimab in advanced cancers. Profiled with immunoSEQ multiplex PCR; TCRdb holds only in-frame clones, not every one. The data show 50,000 to 65,000 clones, with about 89% seen just once and 15% to 20% held by the top ten. The starting material was CD4+ or CD8+ T cells sorted from blood, obtained in a trial of the OX40 agonist ivuxolimab. Every receptor here comes from an adult with an advanced solid tumor such as melanoma, head and neck, liver or kidney cancer.

The chain couples TRBV7-3 to TRBJ2-7, with 7 bases identical to TRBD1. With 10 bases clipped from V and 1 base from J, the junction kept 7 bases outside the gene matches. The CDR3 sequence is 13 residues long. Looked up from germline, CDR1 is SGHTA and CDR2 is FQGTGA. DNA of the CDR3: TGTGCCACCACGGGGACAGCATCCTACGAGCAGTACTTC. This codes for CATTGTASYEQYF.

The rearrangement links TRBV5-8 to TRBJ2-3, with D perhaps TRBD1 or TRBD2 (6 bases each). V gave up 4 bases and J gave up 4 bases, with 16 bases separating them. From germline, CDR1 is SGHTS and CDR2 YDEGEE. The CDR3 has 15 residues. The CDR3 reads CASSITGWEADTQYF. The CDR3 DNA is TGTGCCAGCAGCATTACAGGGTGGGAGGCAGATACGCAGTATTTT.

This chain joins TRBV27 and TRBJ2-2, with D hard to call. Germline V lookup: CDR1 MNHEY, CDR2 SMNVEV (reference sequence). V lost 6 bases to trimming and J lost 6 bases, with 8 bases between them. This CDR3 region has 12 residues. The CDR3 DNA follows: TGTGCCAGCAGAGGACGGTCCGGGGAGCTGTTTTTT. Its translation is CASRGRSGELFF.

The CDR3 DNA reads TGTGCCAGCAGCGAAGGGCTACTCCAAGAGACCCAGTACTTC. This translates into CASSEGLLQETQYF. The rearrangement links TRBV27 to TRBJ2-5; D not resolved. Germline lookup yields CDR1 MNHEY and CDR2 SMNVEV (reference sequence). With 6 bases removed from V and 1 base from J, the gap between germline ends came to 12 bases. The CDR3 spans 14 residues.

The gene calls are TRBV15 and TRBJ2-5; a possible D gene is TRBD2 (5 bases). V was shortened by 5 bases and J by 1 base, with 8 bases between the two germline ends. CDR3 size: 13 residues. Germline V gene sequence: CDR1 LNHNV, CDR2 YYDKDF (reference sequence). The CDR3 region is CATSGGSQETQYF. CDR3 DNA sequence: TGTGCCACCAGCGGAGGCAGCCAAGAGACCCAGTACTTC.

The J gene is TRBJ2-2, the V gene TRBV28; D gene unclear. Germline V lookup: CDR1 MDHEN, CDR2 SYDVKM. This CDR3 has 15 residues. V was cut by 1 base and J by 4 bases, with 10 bases left in between. The CDR3 nucleotides read TGTGCCAGCAGTTTATTTAGAAGTGGCACCGGGGAGCTGTTTTTT. Protein: CASSLFRSGTGELFF. Full variable domain (missing parts from reference TRBV28 and TRBJ2-2): DVKVTQSSRYLVKRTGEKVFLECVQDMDHENMFWYRQDPGLGLRLIYFSYDVKMKEKGDIPEGYSVSREKKERFSLILESASTNQTSMYLCASSLFRSGTGELFFGEGSRLTVL.

The chain is built from TRBV5-1 and TRBJ1-1, with D perhaps TRBD1 (5 bases). V was pared by 0 bases and J by 6 bases, with 6 bases between. CDR1 and CDR2 from the germline V gene are SGHRS and YFSETQ. The CDR3 length is 12 residues. The CDR3, as DNA: TGCGCCAGCAGCTTGGCAGGGTCTGAAGCTTTCTTT. It specifies CASSLAGSEAFF.

The rearrangement joins TRBV28 to TRBJ2-2, with no clear D. Trimming shortened V by 3 bases and J by 2 bases, and 7 bases separated the two germline ends. Germline CDR1 reads MDHEN; CDR2 reads SYDVKM. The CDR3 is 14 amino acids. The CDR3, as DNA: TGTGCCAGCAGTTTGGCAGACAACACCGGGGAGCTGTTTTTT. Translation gives CASSLADNTGELFF.

The chain is built from TRBV29-1 and TRBJ2-7; no firm D call. Trimming took 1 base from V and 4 from J, leaving 17 bases between them. The CDR3 runs 15 residues. From germline, CDR1 is SQVTM and CDR2 ANQGSEA. The CDR3 region is CSVEVVTTAGYEQYF. In nucleotides, the CDR3 is TGCAGCGTTGAAGTGGTGACAACCGCCGGATACGAGCAGTACTTC.

This sequence joins TRBV27 and TRBJ2-1; tentative D call: TRBD2 (5 bases). Germline V lookup: CDR1 MNHEY, CDR2 SMNVEV (reference sequence). This CDR3 region has 16 residues. V lost 2 bases and J 0 bases, leaving 11 bases between the germline ends. The CDR3 bases are TGTGCCAGCAGTTTAGAGGGCAGGAGCTCCTACAATGAGCAGTTCTTC. Residues: CASSLEGRSSYNEQFF.

V is TRBV18 and J is TRBJ2-7; D is possibly TRBD2 (5 bases). Germline values: CDR1 KGHSH, CDR2 LQKENI. V gave up 2 bases and J gave up 1 base, with 6 bases separating them. This CDR3 region has 13 residues. CDR3 amino acids: CASSPGGSYEQYF. As DNA, the CDR3 is TGTGCCAGCTCACCAGGCGGGTCCTACGAGCAGTACTTC.

The rearrangement joins TRBV7-6 to TRBJ1-1, with a weak D call TRBD1 (6 bases). Germline assignment: CDR1 SGHVS and CDR2 FNYEAQ. Trimming stripped 0 bases from V and 2 bases from J, with 7 bases between. The CDR3 loop spans 14 amino acids. DNA of the CDR3: TGTGCCAGCAGCTTAGCGGGGACAAACACTGAAGCTTTCTTT. This encodes CASSLAGTNTEAFF.

V gene TRBV9 combines with J gene TRBJ2-3; 12 nucleotides match TRBD1. V shed 3 bases, J shed 2 bases, and the junction held 13 bases outside the gene matches. CDR3 length: 19 amino acids. From germline, CDR1 is SGDLS and CDR2 YYNGEE. The CDR3 DNA is TGTGCCAGCAGCGCTCCCGGGACAGGGGGCCCCGGTTACACAGATACGCAGTATTTT. Translating it yields CASSAPGTGGPGYTDTQYF.

The chain employs TRBV11-2 and TRBJ2-1; 10 positions agree with TRBD1. CDR3 length: 13 residues. Trimming removed 8 bases from V and 8 bases from J; junction bases left unmatched: 6. Germline assignment: CDR1 SGHAT and CDR2 FQNNGV. The CDR3 region is CASRDRGQDEQFF. In DNA, the CDR3 is TGTGCCAGCCGAGACAGGGGGCAGGATGAGCAGTTCTTC. The full variable domain, with the rest looked up from reference TRBV11-2 and TRBJ2-1, is EAGVAQSPRYKIIEKRQSVAFWCNPISGHATLYWYQQILGQGPKLLIQFQNNGVVDDSQLPKDRFSAERLKGVDSTLKIQPAKLEDSAVYLCASRDRGQDEQFFGPGTRLTVL.

V gene TRBV4-3 combines with J gene TRBJ2-3; 7 nucleotides align to TRBD2. The germline CDR1 and CDR2 sequences are LGHNA and YSLEER. The CDR3 runs 16 residues. V lost 0 bases, J lost 3 bases, and 6 bases stayed unmatched. CDR3 loop: CASSQDGGGLTDTQYF. The DNA of the CDR3 is TGCGCCAGCAGCCAAGACGGGGGAGGGCTTACAGATACGCAGTATTTT.

The rearrangement links TRBV19 to TRBJ2-5; TRBD2 is a possible D gene (6 bases). Gene TRBJ2-7 matches the end of the DNA better, so the J call may be wrong. CDR1 LNHDA and CDR2 SQIVND come from the germline V gene (reference sequence). The CDR3 length is 15 residues. DNA for the CDR3: TGTGCCAGTAGTATCGTCAGGGACTTCTCCTACGAGCAGTACTTC. It encodes CASSIVRDFSYEQYF.

The gene calls are TRBV19 and TRBJ2-7, with a weak D call TRBD1 (6 bases). Trimming pared 6 bases from V and 1 base from J, leaving 10 bases between. The CDR3 extends over 13 amino acids. Germline CDR1 and CDR2: LNHDA and SQIVND (reference sequence). CDR3 amino acids: CASSETGSYEQYF. CDR3 sequence (DNA): TGTGCCAGTAGCGAGACAGGATCCTACGAGCAGTACTTC.

The chain couples TRBV13 to TRBJ2-1, with D uncertain. The CDR3 is 12 amino acids. V lost 1 base and J lost 8, with 6 bases in between. Looked up from germline, CDR1 is PRHDT and CDR2 is FYEKMQ (reference sequence). As DNA, the CDR3 is TGTGCCAGCAGCTTAGCCGCCTATGAGCAGTTCTTC. Amino acids: CASSLAAYEQFF.

This sequence joins TRBV27 and TRBJ1-5; a possible D gene is TRBD1 (6 bases). The CDR3 totals 15 residues. With 0 bases removed from V and 4 bases from J, the gap between germline ends came to 10 bases. Per germline, CDR1 MNHEY and CDR2 SMNVEV (reference sequence). The CDR3 DNA is TGTGCCAGCAGTTTATCCGGACAGCCGAATCAGCCCCAGCATTTT. Its translation is CASSLSGQPNQPQHF.

This clone was found once. V and J are TRBV9 and TRBJ2-3, with a weak D call TRBD2 (6 bases). Germline CDR1 is SGDLS and CDR2 is YYNGEE. The CDR3 consists of 14 residues. Trimming shortened V by 6 bases and J by 4 bases, and 15 bases separated the two germline ends. This chain's CDR3 is CASNLGGRADTQYF. CDR3 nucleotides: TGTGCCAGCAACTTGGGAGGCCGGGCAGATACGCAGTATTTT.

The chain combines TRBV7-2 with TRBJ2-1; 9 bases align to TRBD2. This CDR3 is 16 amino acids long. The ends lost 5 bases at V and 2 bases at J; junction bases unmatched: 7. Germline CDR1 is SGHTA and CDR2 is FQGNSA. The CDR3 bases are TGTGCCAGCAGCACAGATAGCGGGAGTACCTACAATGAGCAGTTCTTC. As protein: CASSTDSGSTYNEQFF. The full variable domain, in which reference TRBV7-2 and TRBJ2-1 provide the parts outside the CDR3, is GAGVSQSPSNKVTEKGKDVELRCDPISGHTALYWYRQSLGQGLEFLIYFQGNSAPDKSGLPSDRFSAERTGGSVSTLTIQRTQQEDSAVYLCASSTDSGSTYNEQFFGPGTRLTVL.

The chain has TRBV19 and TRBJ2-1; no clear D gene. Germline V gene sequence: CDR1 LNHDA, CDR2 SQIVND (reference sequence). The CDR3 has 15 residues. The V end was cut by 3 bases, the J end by 5 bases, with 14 bases between. The CDR3 sequence is CASSIAFFPNNEQFF. In DNA, the CDR3 is TGTGCCAGTAGTATTGCCTTTTTCCCCAACAATGAGCAGTTCTTC.

This sequence joins TRBV13 and TRBJ2-2, with D maybe TRBD2 (6 bases). V was clipped by 9 bases and J by 1 base, with 9 bases between them. The CDR3 consists of 13 residues. Looked up from germline, CDR1 is PRHDT and CDR2 is FYEKMQ (reference sequence). The CDR3 bases are TGTGCCAGTTATAGCGGGAACACCGGGGAGCTGTTTTTT. Translating gives CASYSGNTGELFF.

The chain employs TRBV6-5 and TRBJ2-7; D may be TRBD1 (6 bases). Germline V gene data show CDR1 as MNHEY and CDR2 as SVGAGI. CDR3 length: 16 amino acids. The ends were cut back, 0 bases at V and 0 bases at J, with 12 bases in the middle. CDR3 protein: CASSYSTGIYSYEQYF. The CDR3 bases are TGTGCCAGCAGTTACTCTACAGGGATTTACTCCTACGAGCAGTACTTC.

This clone was counted a single time. This rearrangement joins TRBV27 to TRBJ2-7, with 11 bases fitting TRBD2. The CDR3 covers 15 residues. CDR1 and CDR2 from the germline V gene are MNHEY and SMNVEV (reference sequence). V lost 6 bases, J lost 3 bases, and 7 bases stayed unmatched. CDR3 in amino acids: CASSLAGGQGYEQYF. The CDR3 DNA follows: TGTGCCAGCAGCCTAGCGGGAGGACAAGGCTACGAGCAGTACTTC.

This chain connects TRBV28 to TRBJ2-1, with 10 bases aligning to TRBD2. Trimming at V came to 7 bases and at J to 5 bases, leaving 2 bases not matched to a gene. Germline V gene data show CDR1 as MDHEN and CDR2 as SYDVKM. The CDR3 is 13 residues long. The CDR3: CASKLAGDNEQFF. The CDR3 region has the DNA TGTGCCAGCAAGCTAGCGGGAGACAATGAGCAGTTCTTC.

The chain carries TRBV7-3 and TRBJ2-2; TRBD2 matches 10 bases. Germline lookup yields CDR1 SGHTA and CDR2 FQGTGA. The CDR3 runs 17 residues. V was pared by 0 bases and J by 5 bases, with 6 bases of the junction left unmatched. CDR3 residues: CASSLTQGLADTGELFF. The CDR3, as DNA: TGTGCCAGCAGCTTAACGCAAGGACTAGCGGATACCGGGGAGCTGTTTTTT.

This clone was picked up one time. The chain uses TRBV11-2 and TRBJ2-2; 8 bases are shared with TRBD2. This CDR3 region has 19 residues. Germline lookup yields CDR1 SGHAT and CDR2 FQNNGV. Unmatched junction bases numbered 13, after V lost 3 bases and J lost 1 base. The CDR3 DNA reads as TGTGCCAGCAGCTTCCAGTATAGCGGGGATATAATGAACACCGGGGAGCTGTTTTTT. Translating it yields CASSFQYSGDIMNTGELFF. Complete variable domain (other parts from reference TRBV11-2 and TRBJ2-2): EAGVAQSPRYKIIEKRQSVAFWCNPISGHATLYWYQQILGQGPKLLIQFQNNGVVDDSQLPKDRFSAERLKGVDSTLKIQPAKLEDSAVYLCASSFQYSGDIMNTGELFFGEGSRLTVL.

This clone is a singleton in its sample. The J gene is TRBJ1-1, the V gene TRBV29-1, with D unclear. The CDR3 contains 12 residues. Germline CDR1 SQVTM, CDR2 ANQGSEA. V was trimmed by 4 bases and J by 2 bases, leaving 8 bases between them. CDR3 region: CSVVQENTEAFF. For the CDR3, the DNA is TGCAGCGTTGTACAAGAAAACACTGAAGCTTTCTTT.

This chain uses TRBV29-1 with TRBJ2-1; no firm D call. The CDR3 length is 11 residues. Germline V CDR1 and CDR2: SQVTM, ANQGSEA. The CDR3 nucleotides are TGCAGTGATTTCGTTGTTGATGAGCAGTTCTTC. Protein: CSDFVVDEQFF.

The rearrangement links TRBV28 to TRBJ2-7; no clear D. The V gene lost 6 bases and the J gene lost 7 bases, with 10 bases spanning the gap. This CDR3 is 11 amino acids long. Germline-derived CDR1 and CDR2 are MDHEN and SYDVKM. The CDR3 reads CASSRLWEQYF. DNA of the CDR3: TGTGCCAGCAGCCGGCTTTGGGAGCAGTACTTC.